Following are 24 T cell receptor beta chains from one sample sequenced in a study of cytomegalovirus exposure and HLA in healthy donors (dated by TCRdb to about 2017). The protocol used for the library was the immunoSEQ multiplex PCR assay. A mixture of 60 forward primers for TCR Vbeta segments and 13 reverse primers for TCR Jbeta segments was used in the multiplex PCR. TCRdb took over this immuneACCESS table, retaining in-frame rearrangements with V and J assigned. Such tables are incomplete; in checked studies, under half of the missing clones stem from an unresolved V gene, and the remainder is unexplained. Recorded for this sample are roughly 60,000 clones; about 72% of them occurred a single time. Together, the top ten hold roughly 3.4% of the sample. The sequenced sample was PBMCs. These receptor sequences come from a woman aged 40 to 50 in good health and CMV-seropositive.

Only one count was recorded for this clone. This rearrangement joins TRBV2 to TRBJ1-1; weak D call: TRBD1 (6 bases). The CDR3 has 13 residues. V was clipped by 8 bases and J by 0 bases, with 10 bases between them. CDR1 is SNHLY, CDR2 FYNNEI, per germline. CDR3 sequence reads: CASGGRVNTEAFF. CDR3 DNA sequence: TGTGCCAGCGGGGGCAGGGTGAACACTGAAGCTTTCTTT. Based on the CDR3 plus reference TRBV2 and TRBJ1-1, the full variable domain is EPEVTQTPSHQVTQMGQEVILRCVPISNHLYFYWYRQILGQKVEFLVSFYNNEISEKSEIFDDQFSVERPDGSNFTLKIRSTKLEDSAMYFCASGGRVNTEAFFGQGTRLTVV.

The chain couples TRBV5-6 to TRBJ2-1, with D possibly matching TRBD2 (5 bases). The V end lost 1 base, the J end lost 4 bases, and 15 bases lay between the germline ends. CDR1 is SGHDT and CDR2 is YYEEEE in the germline V gene. The CDR3 sequence is 16 residues long. The CDR3 sequence is CASSLRSGRPYNEQFF. CDR3 nucleotides: TGTGCCAGCAGCTTGAGGAGTGGGAGACCGTACAATGAGCAGTTCTTC.

This clone turned up a few times. This chain's CDR3 is CASVLERGAEQFF. CDR3 DNA: TGTGCCAGTGTGTTGGAGCGGGGGGCCGAGCAGTTCTTC. The J gene is TRBJ2-1, the V gene TRBV9, with 9 bases matching TRBD2. This CDR3 is built from 13 residues. Trimming at V came to 8 bases and at J to 10 bases, leaving 10 bases not matched to a gene. The germline gives CDR1 SGDLS, CDR2 YYNGEE.

The V call is TRBV6-5, the J call TRBJ2-5; 9 bases map to TRBD2. This CDR3 is 15 amino acids long. The V gene end was trimmed by 6 bases and the J gene end by 3 bases; junction bases not matched to a gene: 8. Germline V CDR1 and CDR2: MNHEY, SVGAGI. Written as DNA, the CDR3 is TGTGCCAGCAGCGGCAGCCGACTAGCGGAAGAGACCCAGTACTTC. This encodes CASSGSRLAEETQYF.

This clone was found a few times. V gene TRBV28 combines with J gene TRBJ2-1; TRBD2 agrees at 11 bases. Unmatched junction bases numbered 13, after V lost 6 bases and J lost 9 bases. The CDR3 runs to 16 residues. Germline-derived CDR1 and CDR2 are MDHEN and SYDVKM. The DNA of the CDR3 is TGTGCCAGCAGGCCCAACCTTAGCGGGGGGGCAGGTGAGCAGTTCTTC. Protein: CASRPNLSGGAGEQFF.

The chain couples TRBV6-5 to TRBJ1-5, with D possibly matching TRBD1 (5 bases). CDR1 MNHEY and CDR2 SVGAGI come from the germline V gene. This CDR3 comprises 14 residues. Trimming took off 6 bases at V and 5 bases at J, with 14 bases between the two ends. The CDR3: CASRPDWGDQPQHF. For the CDR3, the DNA is TGTGCCAGCAGACCCGATTGGGGGGATCAGCCCCAGCATTTT.

This sequence joins TRBV6-5 and TRBJ1-6, with D tentatively TRBD1 (5 bases). The germline CDR1 and CDR2 sequences are MNHEY and SVGAGI. The CDR3 has 14 residues. V was trimmed by 2 bases and J by 10 bases, leaving 12 bases between them. CDR3: CASSYDRGTSPLHF. For the CDR3, the DNA is TGTGCCAGCAGTTACGATAGGGGTACATCACCCCTCCACTTT.

The V gene is TRBV5-1, the J gene TRBJ2-6, with unresolved D. The V gene's germline CDR1 is SGHRS and CDR2 YFSETQ. V lost 0 bases, J lost 0 bases, and 4 bases lay in between. The CDR3 length is 15 residues. CDR3 residues: CASSLANSGANVLTF. Written as DNA, the CDR3 is TGCGCCAGCAGCTTGGCCAACTCTGGGGCCAACGTCCTGACTTTC.

This clone appeared a few times. The gene calls are TRBV12-5 and TRBJ2-3; 14 bases align to TRBD2. Germline loops: CDR1 LGHNT, CDR2 FRNRAP. The CDR3 consists of 17 residues. Trimming at V came to 1 base and at J to 6 bases, leaving 6 bases not matched to a gene. The CDR3 DNA sequence: TGTGCTAGTGGTTTGGACCGGACTAGCGGGGGGTGGGATACGCAGTATTTT. It specifies CASGLDRTSGGWDTQYF.

This clone was found a few times. The same CDR3 arises from other DNA sequences in this sample as well. V usage is TRBV29-1 and J usage is TRBJ1-2, with 11 bases identical to TRBD1. J was trimmed by 3 bases and V by 3 bases; bases with no gene match: 3. CDR1 is SQVTM and CDR2 is ANQGSEA in the germline V gene. The CDR3 loop spans 14 amino acids. CDR3: CSVDGTGGDYGYTF. The CDR3 DNA reads TGCAGCGTTGACGGGACAGGGGGGGACTATGGCTACACCTTC.

To note about this clone: Mismatch with germline at one junction end may stem from a read error. The chain has TRBV7-9 and TRBJ1-2; D unresolved. The length of the CDR3 is 14 residues. The germline gives CDR1 SEHNR, CDR2 FQNEAQ (reference sequence). DNA of the CDR3: TGTTCCAGCAGCTCTCCGGTTCGGGACTATGGCTACACCTTC. It encodes CSSSSPVRDYGYTF. The full variable domain, completed using reference TRBV7-9 and TRBJ1-2, is DTGVSQNPRHKITKRGQNVTFRCDPISEHNRLYWYRQTLGQGPEFLTYFQNEAQLEKSRLLSDRFSAERPKGSFSTLEIQRTEQGDSAMYLCSSSSPVRDYGYTFGSGTRLTVV.

In this sample, this clone turned up a few times. This chain connects TRBV19 to TRBJ2-1; 8 bases agree with TRBD2. Germline CDR1 and CDR2: LNHDA and SQIVND (reference sequence). This CDR3 contains 16 residues. V lost 6 bases to trimming and J lost 2 bases; unmatched junction nucleotides: 9. CDR3 coding DNA: TGTGCCAGTAGCCCCCCAACTAGCGGCCCCTACAATGAGCAGTTCTTC. It is translated as CASSPPTSGPYNEQFF.

The gene calls are TRBV5-1 and TRBJ2-1; 9 bases align to TRBD1. Germline V gene data show CDR1 as SGHRS and CDR2 as YFSETQ. V lost 0 bases to trimming and J lost 9 bases; unmatched junction nucleotides: 7. The CDR3 sequence is 15 residues long. For the CDR3, the DNA is TGCGCCAGCAGCTTGGGTTGGACAGGGGCGGGTGAGCAGTTCTTC. It codes for CASSLGWTGAGEQFF. Variable domain in full (rest from reference TRBV5-1 and TRBJ2-1): KAGVTQTPRYLIKTRGQQVTLSCSPISGHRSVSWYQQTPGQGLQFLFEYFSETQRNKGNFPGRFSGRQFSNSRSEMNVSTLELGDSALYLCASSLGWTGAGEQFFGPGTRLTVL.

The rearrangement joins TRBV7-2 to TRBJ1-1, with TRBD1 matching 7 bases. The V gene end was trimmed by 1 base and the J gene end by 1 base; junction bases not matched to a gene: 0. The CDR3 is 14 amino acids. Germline CDR1 reads SGHTA; CDR2 reads FQGNSA. CDR3 in amino acids: CASSLDRGNTEAFF. The CDR3 DNA reads as TGTGCCAGCAGCTTAGACAGGGGGAACACTGAAGCTTTCTTT.

The chain is built from TRBV2 and TRBJ2-1, with 15 bases identical to TRBD2. After removal of 3 bases from V and 4 bases from J, the junction contained 7 bases not matched to a gene. Looked up from germline, CDR1 is SNHLY and CDR2 is FYNNEI. The CDR3 has 18 residues. DNA for the CDR3: TGTGCCAGCAGTGATGGACTAGCGGGGGGGCCCGGGTACAATGAGCAGTTCTTC. It codes for CASSDGLAGGPGYNEQFF.

The chain employs TRBV2 and TRBJ1-1, with 7 bases that match TRBD1. CDR1 is SNHLY, CDR2 FYNNEI, per germline. This CDR3 is built from 14 residues. V was pared by 7 bases and J by 1 base, with 6 bases of the junction left unmatched. The CDR3 coding sequence is TGTGCCAGCACAAGACAGGGATCGAACACTGAAGCTTTCTTT. It codes for CASTRQGSNTEAFF.

The chain combines TRBV19 with TRBJ1-3, with unresolved D. V was clipped by 0 bases and J by 0 bases, with 6 bases between them. Germline CDR1 is LNHDA and CDR2 is SQIVND (reference sequence). The CDR3 runs to 15 residues. The CDR3 is CASSIEGRSGNTIYF. CDR3 DNA: TGTGCCAGTAGTATAGAGGGCCGCTCTGGAAACACCATATATTTT. Full variable domain (remainder filled in from reference TRBV19 and TRBJ1-3): DGGITQSPKYLFRKEGQNVTLSCEQNLNHDAMYWYRQDPGQGLRLIYYSQIVNDFQKGDIAEGYSVSREKKESFPLTVTSAQKNPTAFYLCASSIEGRSGNTIYFGEGSWLTVV.

This rearrangement joins TRBV18 to TRBJ1-3, with D possibly being TRBD1 (5 bases). There are 15 residues in the CDR3. Germline-derived CDR1 and CDR2 are KGHSH and LQKENI. Deletions cut 0 bases from V and 1 base from J, with 7 bases between. The DNA for the CDR3 is TGTGCCAGCTCACCACCGGGGCCGTCTGGAAACACCATATATTTT. Its translation is CASSPPGPSGNTIYF.

This chain connects TRBV5-6 to TRBJ1-1; D unclear. Germline values: CDR1 SGHDT, CDR2 YYEEEE. The CDR3 has 14 residues. The ends were cut back, 3 bases at V and 0 bases at J, with 9 bases in the middle. Written as DNA, the CDR3 is TGTGCCAGCAGCTATGACATATTGAACACTGAAGCTTTCTTT. Translating it yields CASSYDILNTEAFF.

The count of this clone is one. The CDR3, as DNA: TGCGCCAGCGCTTTTCTAGGGGGGGCGAGCACCGGGGAGCTGTTTTTT. Residues: CASAFLGGASTGELFF. The gene calls are TRBV5-1 and TRBJ2-2, with a possible D match to TRBD2 (7 bases). The CDR3 sequence is 16 residues long. V was trimmed by 7 bases and J by 4 bases, leaving 20 bases between them. Germline V gene data show CDR1 as SGHRS and CDR2 as YFSETQ.

The chain is built from TRBV5-1 and TRBJ1-2; D possibly corresponds to TRBD1 (6 bases). V lost 4 bases and J lost 2, with 12 bases in between. CDR1 is SGHRS, CDR2 YFSETQ, per germline. This CDR3 has 14 amino acids. This chain's CDR3 is CASSPEGVNYGYTF. The CDR3 bases are TGCGCCAGCAGCCCAGAGGGGGTAAACTATGGCTACACCTTC.

This chain uses TRBV6-1 with TRBJ1-4, with 11 bases lining up with TRBD1. The CDR3 has 15 residues. In germline, CDR1 is MNHNS, CDR2 SASEGT. V lost 5 bases and J lost 8; bases outside the gene matches: 7. The CDR3 coding sequence is TGTGCCAGCAGTACCGGGACAGGGGGGGGAGAAAAACTGTTTTTT. It codes for CASSTGTGGGEKLFF.

This chain joins TRBV7-9 and TRBJ1-4; 7 nucleotides agree with TRBD1. The V and J ends lost 3 bases and 8 bases, in that order; junction bases with no gene match: 6. The CDR3 covers 14 residues. The germline CDR1 and CDR2 sequences are SEHNR and FQNEAQ (reference sequence). The CDR3 nucleotides are TGTGCCAGCAGCTTTAGACAGGGTGGGGAAAAACTGTTTTTT. Encoded protein: CASSFRQGGEKLFF.

The V and J genes are TRBV18 and TRBJ1-4, with D tentatively TRBD1 (5 bases). Germline V gives CDR1 KGHSH, CDR2 LQKENI. Trimming took off 4 bases at V and 3 bases at J, with 12 bases between the two ends. This CDR3 is built from 15 residues. The CDR3 region has the DNA TGTGCCAGCTCACAGGGGACGGGAGCTAATGAAAAACTGTTTTTT. This gives the protein CASSQGTGANEKLFF.